Listed below are T cell receptor beta chains from one sample, sequenced in a study of OX40 agonist ivuxolimab in advanced cancers. The assay was immunoSEQ multiplex PCR, and TCRdb's table has in-frame clones only and misses some. The repertoire holds under 100,000 clones, with 80% to 90% as singletons. This specimen consisted of CD4+ or CD8+ T cells sorted from blood, obtained in a trial of the OX40 agonist ivuxolimab. The source of these receptors is an adult with an advanced solid tumor such as melanoma, head and neck, liver or kidney cancer. Each CDR3 is given with its conserved first and last residue. Fields, in order: D gene, J gene, clone size, V gene, CDR3 DNA, CDR3 protein. A D gene is named only where the DNA matches it firmly. The listing skips clone size in some rows; elsewhere it reads once, few, many or a size class.

NA,TRBJ1-5,once,TRBV7-9,TGTGCCAGCAGCCAGGGCATAGCAGACAATCAGCCCCAGCATTTT,CASSQGIADNQPQHF
NA,TRBJ2-1,NA,TRBV13,TGTGCCAGCAGCTTAGGGCTGGGTGAGCAGTTCTTC,CASSLGLGEQFF
TRBD2,TRBJ2-2,NA,TRBV28,TGTGCCAGCGGGAGGGGGAACACCGGGGAGCTGTTTTTT,CASGRGNTGELFF
NA,TRBJ2-5,NA,TRBV5-1,TGCGCCAGCAGCCCGGGACTGGCTGGGGAGACCCAGTACTTC,CASSPGLAGETQYF
NA,TRBJ1-3,once,TRBV18,TGTGCCAGCTCACGTGCGGCCCCTCGCTCTGGAAACACCATATATTTT,CASSRAAPRSGNTIYF
NA,TRBJ2-3,NA,TRBV19,TGTGCCAGTAGCGGACGAGGTAAAGATACGCAGTATTTT,CASSGRGKDTQYF
NA,TRBJ1-2,once,TRBV30,TGTGCCTGGAGAAGGATCTTAACGGGCTACACCTTC,CAWRRILTGYTF
TRBD1,TRBJ2-3,NA,TRBV18,TGTGCCAGCTCACCAACAGGGACAGACACAGATACGCAGTATTTT,CASSPTGTDTDTQYF
TRBD1,TRBJ1-5,once,TRBV19,TGTGCCAGTAGGGAGACAGGGAGGAGCAATCAGCCCCAGCATTTT,CASRETGRSNQPQHF
NA,TRBJ1-1,NA,TRBV27,TGTGCCAGCAGTTCTCGCCACGACTACAGGGACACTGAAGCTTTCTTT,CASSSRHDYRDTEAFF
NA,TRBJ2-5,NA,TRBV6-1,TGTGCCAGCAAGCAAGAGACCCAGTACTTC,CASKQETQYF
NA,TRBJ2-1,NA,TRBV7-2,TGTGCCAGCAGCTTCACGACTCGTCACAATGAGCAGTTCTTC,CASSFTTRHNEQFF
TRBD1,TRBJ2-7,NA,TRBV5-1,TGCGCCAGCAGCTGGGGACAGTCAAAAACCTACGAGCAGTACTTC,CASSWGQSKTYEQYF
TRBD2,TRBJ2-2,NA,TRBV7-2,TGTGCCAGCAGCTTAAGGAGGATAGCGGGCACCGGGGAGCTGTTTTTT,CASSLRRIAGTGELFF
TRBD1,TRBJ1-2,few,TRBV7-3,TGTGCCAGCAGCCAAGACAGGGGACACTATGGCTACACCTTC,CASSQDRGHYGYTF
NA,TRBJ1-1,NA,TRBV4-1,TGCGCCAGCAGCCAATCTAAGTTATTAAGGAGTGAAGCCTTCTTT,CASSQSKLLRSEAFF
NA,TRBJ1-5,NA,TRBV7-2,TGTGCCAGCAGCTTGGGGGCACGTGGCGAAGATCAGCCCCAGCATTTT,CASSLGARGEDQPQHF